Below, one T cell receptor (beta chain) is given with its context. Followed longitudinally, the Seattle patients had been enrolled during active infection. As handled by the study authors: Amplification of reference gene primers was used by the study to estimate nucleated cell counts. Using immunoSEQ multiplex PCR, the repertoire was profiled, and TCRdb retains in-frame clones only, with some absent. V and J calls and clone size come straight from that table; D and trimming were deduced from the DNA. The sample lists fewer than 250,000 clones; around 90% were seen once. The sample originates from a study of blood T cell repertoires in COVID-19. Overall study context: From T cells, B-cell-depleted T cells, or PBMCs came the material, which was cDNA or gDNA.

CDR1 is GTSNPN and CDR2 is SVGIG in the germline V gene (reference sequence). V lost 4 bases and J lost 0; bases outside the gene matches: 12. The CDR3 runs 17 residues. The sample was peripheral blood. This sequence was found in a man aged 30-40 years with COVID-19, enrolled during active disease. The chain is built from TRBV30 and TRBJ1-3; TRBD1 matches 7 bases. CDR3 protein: CAWTRWGTASSGNTIYF. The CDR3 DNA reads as TGTGCCTGGACCCGCTGGGGGACAGCCAGCTCTGGAAACACCATATATTTT.